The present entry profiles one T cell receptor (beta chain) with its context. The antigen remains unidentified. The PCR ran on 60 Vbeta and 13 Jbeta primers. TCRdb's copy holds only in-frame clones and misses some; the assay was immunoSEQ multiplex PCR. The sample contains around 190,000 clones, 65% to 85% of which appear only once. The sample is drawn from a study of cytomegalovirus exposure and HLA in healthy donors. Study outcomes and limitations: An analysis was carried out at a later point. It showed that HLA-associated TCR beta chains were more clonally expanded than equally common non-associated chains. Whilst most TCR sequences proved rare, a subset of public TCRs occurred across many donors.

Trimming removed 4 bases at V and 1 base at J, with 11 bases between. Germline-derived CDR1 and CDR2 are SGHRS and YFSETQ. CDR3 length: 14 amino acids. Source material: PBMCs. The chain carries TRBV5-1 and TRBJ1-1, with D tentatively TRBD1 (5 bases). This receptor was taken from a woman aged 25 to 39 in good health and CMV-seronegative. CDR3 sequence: CASSTSGGNTEAFF. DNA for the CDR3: TGCGCCAGCAGCACTTCGGGGGGGAACACTGAAGCTTTCTTT.